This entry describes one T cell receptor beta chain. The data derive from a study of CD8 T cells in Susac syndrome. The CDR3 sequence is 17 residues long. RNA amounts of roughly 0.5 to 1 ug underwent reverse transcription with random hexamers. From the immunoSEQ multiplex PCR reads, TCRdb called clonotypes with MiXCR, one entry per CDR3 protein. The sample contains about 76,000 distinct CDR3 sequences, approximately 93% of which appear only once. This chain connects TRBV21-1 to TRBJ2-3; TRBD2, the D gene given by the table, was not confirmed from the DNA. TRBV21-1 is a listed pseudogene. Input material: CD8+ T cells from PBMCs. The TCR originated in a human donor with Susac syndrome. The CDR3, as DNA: TGTGCCACCCCAGGACTAGCGGGATCCCGCCTGTGGAATACGCAGTATTTT. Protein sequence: CATPGLAGSRLWNTQYF.